This T cell receptor beta chain was found in a study of OX40 agonist ivuxolimab in advanced cancers. Study results and caveats: CD4+ and CD8+ T cells in blood underwent clonal expansion by week 6 at 0.1 to 3.0 mg/kg.

For this clone: The target antigen is unknown.

The assay was immunoSEQ multiplex PCR, and TCRdb's table has in-frame clones only and misses some. The sample yields tens of thousands of clones, 75% to 90% seen once. The sample consisted of CD4+ or CD8+ T cells sorted from blood, taken in a trial of the OX40 agonist ivuxolimab. This TCR derives from an adult with an advanced solid tumor such as melanoma, head and neck, liver or kidney cancer.

Here the CDR3 DNA reads TGTGCCTGGAGTGTAGGGCCACAGGGAGGGGCCCAGTACTTC. Translation: CAWSVGPQGGAQYF. The chain uses TRBV30 and TRBJ2-5, with a tentative D call TRBD2 (7 bases). Germline loops: CDR1 GTSNPN, CDR2 SVGIG (reference sequence). V lost 0 bases, J lost 9 bases, and 17 bases lay in between. CDR3 size: 14 residues.